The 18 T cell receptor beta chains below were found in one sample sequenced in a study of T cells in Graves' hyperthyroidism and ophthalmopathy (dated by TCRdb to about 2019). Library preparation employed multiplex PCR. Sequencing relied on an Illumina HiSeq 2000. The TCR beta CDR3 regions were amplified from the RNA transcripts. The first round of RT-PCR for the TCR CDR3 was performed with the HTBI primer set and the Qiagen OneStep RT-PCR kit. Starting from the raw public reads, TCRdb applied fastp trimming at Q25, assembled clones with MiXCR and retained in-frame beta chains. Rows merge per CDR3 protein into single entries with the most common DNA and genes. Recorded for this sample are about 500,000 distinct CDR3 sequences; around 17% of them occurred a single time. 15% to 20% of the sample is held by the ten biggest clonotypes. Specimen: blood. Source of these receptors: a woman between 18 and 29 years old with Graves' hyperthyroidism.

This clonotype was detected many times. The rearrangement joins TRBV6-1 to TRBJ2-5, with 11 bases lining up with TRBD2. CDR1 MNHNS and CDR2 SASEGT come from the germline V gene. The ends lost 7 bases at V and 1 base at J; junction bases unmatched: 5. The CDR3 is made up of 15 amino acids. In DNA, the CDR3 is TGTGCCAGCACGGGACTAGCGGTATCCCAAGAGACCCAGTACTTC. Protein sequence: CASTGLAVSQETQYF.

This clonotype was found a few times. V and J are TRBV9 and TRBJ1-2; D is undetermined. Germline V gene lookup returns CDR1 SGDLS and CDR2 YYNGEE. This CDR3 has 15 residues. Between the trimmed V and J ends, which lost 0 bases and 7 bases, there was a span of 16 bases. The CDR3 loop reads CASSVGGGPGFGYTF. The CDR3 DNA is TGTGCCAGCAGCGTAGGTGGAGGGCCGGGCTTTGGCTACACCTTC.

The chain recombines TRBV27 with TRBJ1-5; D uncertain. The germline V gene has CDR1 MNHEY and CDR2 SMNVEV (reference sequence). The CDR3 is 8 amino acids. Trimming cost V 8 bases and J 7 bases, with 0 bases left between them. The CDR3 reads CASQPQHF. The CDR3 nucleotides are TGTGCCAGCCAGCCCCAGCATTTT.

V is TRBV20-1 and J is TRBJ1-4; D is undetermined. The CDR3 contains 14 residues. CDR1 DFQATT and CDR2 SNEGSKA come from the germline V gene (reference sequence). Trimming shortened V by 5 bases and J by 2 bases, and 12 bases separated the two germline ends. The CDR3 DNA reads TGCAGTGCTGCCTCTTCCGGGACTAATGAAAAACTGTTTTTT. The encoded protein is CSAASSGTNEKLFF.

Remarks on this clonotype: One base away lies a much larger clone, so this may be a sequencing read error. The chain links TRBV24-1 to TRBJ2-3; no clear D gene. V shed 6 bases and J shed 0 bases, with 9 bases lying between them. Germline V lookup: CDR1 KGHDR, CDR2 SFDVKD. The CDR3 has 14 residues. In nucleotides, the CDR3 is TGTGCCACCAGTAAGGGTCCCAGCACAGATACGCAGTATTTT. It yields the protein CATSKGPSTDTQYF.

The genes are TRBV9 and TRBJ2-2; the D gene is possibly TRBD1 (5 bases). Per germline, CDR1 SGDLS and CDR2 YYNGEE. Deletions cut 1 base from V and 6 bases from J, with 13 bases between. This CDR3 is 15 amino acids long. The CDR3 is CASSVFGQGAGELFF. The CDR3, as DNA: TGTGCCAGCAGCGTATTCGGGCAGGGTGCCGGGGAGCTGTTTTTT.

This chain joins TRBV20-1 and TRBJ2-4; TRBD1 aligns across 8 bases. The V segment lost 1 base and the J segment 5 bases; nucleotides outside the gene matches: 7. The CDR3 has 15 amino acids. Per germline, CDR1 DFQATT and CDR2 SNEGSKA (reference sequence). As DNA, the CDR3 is TGCAGTGCTAGAGGGACAGGGAGGTTCGAAAACATTCAGTACTTC. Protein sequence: CSARGTGRFENIQYF.

As DNA, the CDR3 is TGTGCCAGCAGCTTTTTGGACAGGGGGCTAGGGGGCTACACCTTC. Its translation is CASSFLDRGLGGYTF. J is TRBJ1-2 and V is TRBV5-8, with 11 nucleotides matching TRBD1. Unmatched junction bases numbered 8, after V lost 2 bases and J lost 8 bases. The CDR3 consists of 15 residues. CDR1 and CDR2 from the germline V gene are SGHTS and YDEGEE.

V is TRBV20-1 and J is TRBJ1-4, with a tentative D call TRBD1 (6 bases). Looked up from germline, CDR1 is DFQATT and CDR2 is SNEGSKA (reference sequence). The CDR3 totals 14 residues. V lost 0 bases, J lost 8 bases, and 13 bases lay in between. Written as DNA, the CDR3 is TGCAGTGCTAGAGATCCGAGGGGGATCGAAAAACTGTTTTTT. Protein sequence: CSARDPRGIEKLFF.

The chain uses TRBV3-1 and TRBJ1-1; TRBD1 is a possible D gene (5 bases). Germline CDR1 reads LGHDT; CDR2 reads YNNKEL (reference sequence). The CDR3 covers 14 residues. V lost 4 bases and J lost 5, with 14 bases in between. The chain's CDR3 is CASSRFGGGTEAFF. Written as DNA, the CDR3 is TGTGCCAGCAGCCGCTTCGGGGGGGGGACTGAAGCTTTCTTT.

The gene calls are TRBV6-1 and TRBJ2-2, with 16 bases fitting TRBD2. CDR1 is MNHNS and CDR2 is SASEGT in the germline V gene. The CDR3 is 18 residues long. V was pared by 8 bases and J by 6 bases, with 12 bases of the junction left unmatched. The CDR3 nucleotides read TGTGCCAGCGGAAAGCCGGGACTAGCGGGAGGGCCGGCCGGGGAGCTGTTTTTT. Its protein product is CASGKPGLAGGPAGELFF.

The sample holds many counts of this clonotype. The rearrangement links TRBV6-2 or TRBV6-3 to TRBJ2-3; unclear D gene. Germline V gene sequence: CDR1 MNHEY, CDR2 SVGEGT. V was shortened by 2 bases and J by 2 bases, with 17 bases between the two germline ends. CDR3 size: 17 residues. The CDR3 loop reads CASSYPDKTFSTDTQYF. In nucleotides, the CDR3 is TGTGCCAGCAGTTACCCCGACAAGACTTTCTCCACAGATACGCAGTATTTT.

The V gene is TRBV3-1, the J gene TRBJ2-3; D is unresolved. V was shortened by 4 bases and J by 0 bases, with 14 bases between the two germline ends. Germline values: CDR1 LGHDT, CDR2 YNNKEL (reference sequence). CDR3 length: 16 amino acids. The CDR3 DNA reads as TGTGCCAGCAGCCGAACCAGAGGAACTAGCACAGATACGCAGTATTTT. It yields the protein CASSRTRGTSTDTQYF.

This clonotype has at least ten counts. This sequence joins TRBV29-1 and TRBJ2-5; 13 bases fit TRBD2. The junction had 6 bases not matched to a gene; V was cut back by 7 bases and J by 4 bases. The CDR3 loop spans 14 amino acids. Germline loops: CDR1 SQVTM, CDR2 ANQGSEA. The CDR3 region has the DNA TGCAGCGGCCGACTAGCGGGAGGAGGAGAGACCCAGTACTTC. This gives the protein CSGRLAGGGETQYF.

DNA of the CDR3: TGTGCCAGCAGGCCGGGACGCATGAACGAACTGTTTTTT. Translating it yields CASRPGRMNELFF. V and J are TRBV2 and TRBJ1-4, with a tentative D call TRBD1 (5 bases). CDR1 and CDR2 from the germline V gene are SNHLY and FYNNEI. This CDR3 region has 13 residues. V lost 6 bases, J lost 12 bases, and 17 bases lay in between.

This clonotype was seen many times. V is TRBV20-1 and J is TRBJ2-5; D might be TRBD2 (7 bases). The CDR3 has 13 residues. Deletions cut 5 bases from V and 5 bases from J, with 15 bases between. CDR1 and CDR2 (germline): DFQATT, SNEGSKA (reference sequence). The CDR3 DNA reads TGCAGTGCTGCTCAGGGAGGGGGGGAGACCCAGTACTTC. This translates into CSAAQGGGETQYF.

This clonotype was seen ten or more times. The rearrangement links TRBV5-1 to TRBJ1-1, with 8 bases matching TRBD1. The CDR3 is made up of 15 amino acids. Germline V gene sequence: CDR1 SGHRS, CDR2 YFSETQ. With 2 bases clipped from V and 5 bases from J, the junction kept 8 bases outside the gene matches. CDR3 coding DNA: TGCGCCAGCAGCTTTCTGCAGGGGGCGAAAACTGAAGCTTTCTTT. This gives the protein CASSFLQGAKTEAFF. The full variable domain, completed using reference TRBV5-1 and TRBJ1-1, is KAGVTQTPRYLIKTRGQQVTLSCSPISGHRSVSWYQQTPGQGLQFLFEYFSETQRNKGNFPGRFSGRQFSNSRSEMNVSTLELGDSALYLCASSFLQGAKTEAFFGQGTRLTVV.

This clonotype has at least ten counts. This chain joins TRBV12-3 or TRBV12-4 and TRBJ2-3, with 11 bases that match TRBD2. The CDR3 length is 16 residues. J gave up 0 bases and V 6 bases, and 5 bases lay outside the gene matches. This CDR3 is CASSSSGRGSTDTQYF. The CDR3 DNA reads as TGTGCCAGCAGCAGTAGCGGGAGGGGTAGCACAGATACGCAGTATTTT.